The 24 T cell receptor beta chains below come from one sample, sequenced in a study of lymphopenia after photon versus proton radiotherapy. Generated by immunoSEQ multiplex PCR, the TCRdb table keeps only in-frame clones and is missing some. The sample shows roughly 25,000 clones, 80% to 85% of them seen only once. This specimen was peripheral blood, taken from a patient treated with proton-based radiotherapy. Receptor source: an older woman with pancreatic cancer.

The chain's CDR3 is CASSGLAGERHEQFF. The CDR3 nucleotides are TGTGCCAGCAGTGGACTAGCGGGAGAAAGGCATGAGCAGTTCTTC. The rearrangement joins TRBV6-6 to TRBJ2-1, with 13 bases lining up with TRBD2. CDR1 and CDR2 (germline): MNHNY, SVGAGI (reference sequence). With 5 bases clipped from V and 8 bases from J, the junction kept 6 bases outside the gene matches. This CDR3 region has 15 residues.

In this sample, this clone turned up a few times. The CDR3 DNA sequence: TGTGCCAGCAGCTTCTCGGGGTCCGGACCCAGCTCCTACAATGAGCAGTTCTTC. Translation gives CASSFSGSGPSSYNEQFF. This chain connects TRBV4-2 to TRBJ2-1; D may be TRBD2 (5 bases). CDR1 and CDR2 from the germline V gene are LGHNA and YNFKEQ. The length of the CDR3 is 18 residues. Trimming cost V 5 bases and J 0 bases, with 20 bases left between them.

The chain's CDR3 is CAWSVGGATEAFF. The CDR3 nucleotides are TGTGCCTGGAGTGTAGGAGGGGCCACTGAAGCTTTCTTT. V usage is TRBV30 and J usage is TRBJ1-1; weak D call: TRBD1 (5 bases). V was cut by 0 bases and J by 4 bases, with 9 bases left in between. The CDR3 contains 13 residues. The germline gives CDR1 GTSNPN, CDR2 SVGIG (reference sequence).

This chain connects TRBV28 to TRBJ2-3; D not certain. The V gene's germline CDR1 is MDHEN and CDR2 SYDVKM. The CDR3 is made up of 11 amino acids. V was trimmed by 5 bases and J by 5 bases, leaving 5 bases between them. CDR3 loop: CASSEGDTQYF. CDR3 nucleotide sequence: TGTGCCAGCAGTGAAGGAGATACGCAGTATTTT.

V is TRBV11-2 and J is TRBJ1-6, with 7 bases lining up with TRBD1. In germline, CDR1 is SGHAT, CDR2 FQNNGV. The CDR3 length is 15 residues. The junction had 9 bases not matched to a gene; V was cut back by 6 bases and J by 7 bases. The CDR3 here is CASSPQGYLNSPLHF. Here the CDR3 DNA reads TGTGCCAGCAGTCCACAGGGGTACTTAAATTCACCCCTCCACTTT.

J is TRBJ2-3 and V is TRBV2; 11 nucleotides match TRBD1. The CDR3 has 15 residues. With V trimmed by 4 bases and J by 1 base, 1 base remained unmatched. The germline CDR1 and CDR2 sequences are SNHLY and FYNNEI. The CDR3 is CASSGTGGGTDTQYF. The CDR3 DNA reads TGTGCCAGCAGTGGGACAGGGGGCGGCACAGATACGCAGTATTTT.

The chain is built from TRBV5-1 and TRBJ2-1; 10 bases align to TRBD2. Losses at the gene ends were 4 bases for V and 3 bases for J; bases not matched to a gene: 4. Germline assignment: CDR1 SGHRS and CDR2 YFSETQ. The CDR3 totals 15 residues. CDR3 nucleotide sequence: TGCGCCAGCAGCGGAGCTAGCGGGGGCTACAATGAGCAGTTCTTC. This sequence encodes CASSGASGGYNEQFF. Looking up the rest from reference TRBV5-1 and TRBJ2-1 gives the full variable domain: KAGVTQTPRYLIKTRGQQVTLSCSPISGHRSVSWYQQTPGQGLQFLFEYFSETQRNKGNFPGRFSGRQFSNSRSEMNVSTLELGDSALYLCASSGASGGYNEQFFGPGTRLTVL.

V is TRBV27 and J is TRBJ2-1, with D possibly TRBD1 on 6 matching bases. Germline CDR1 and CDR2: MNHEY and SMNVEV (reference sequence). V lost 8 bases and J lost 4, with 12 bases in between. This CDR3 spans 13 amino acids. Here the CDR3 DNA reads TGTGCCAGCCCCCGGACAGCTTACAATGAGCAGTTCTTC. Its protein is CASPRTAYNEQFF.

The CDR3 protein is CASSLNPDQPQHF. CDR3 DNA: TGCGCCAGCAGCTTGAACCCGGATCAGCCCCAGCATTTT. V usage is TRBV5-1 and J usage is TRBJ1-5; no definite D call. Trimming took off 1 base at V and 5 bases at J, with 7 bases between the two ends. The CDR3 totals 13 residues. Germline values: CDR1 SGHRS, CDR2 YFSETQ.

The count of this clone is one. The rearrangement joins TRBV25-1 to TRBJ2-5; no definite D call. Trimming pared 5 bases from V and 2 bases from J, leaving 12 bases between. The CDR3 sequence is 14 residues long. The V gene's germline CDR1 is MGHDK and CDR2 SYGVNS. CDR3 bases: TGTGCCAGCAGTCTCCCCGGGTCTCAAGAGACCCAGTACTTC. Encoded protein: CASSLPGSQETQYF.

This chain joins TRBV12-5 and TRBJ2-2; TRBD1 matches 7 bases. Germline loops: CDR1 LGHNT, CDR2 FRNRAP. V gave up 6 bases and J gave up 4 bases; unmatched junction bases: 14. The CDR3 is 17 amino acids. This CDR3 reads CASGFSGDSQLTGELFF. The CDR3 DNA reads TGTGCTAGTGGCTTTTCTGGGGACAGCCAACTCACCGGGGAGCTGTTTTTT.

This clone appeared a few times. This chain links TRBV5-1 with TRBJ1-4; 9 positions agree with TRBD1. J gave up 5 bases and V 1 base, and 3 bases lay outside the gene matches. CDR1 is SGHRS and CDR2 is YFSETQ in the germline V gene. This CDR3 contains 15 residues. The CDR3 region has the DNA TGCGCCAGCAGCTTGATGGGGACAGGGAATGAAAAACTGTTTTTT. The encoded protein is CASSLMGTGNEKLFF. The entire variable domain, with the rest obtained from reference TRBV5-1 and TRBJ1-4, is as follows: KAGVTQTPRYLIKTRGQQVTLSCSPISGHRSVSWYQQTPGQGLQFLFEYFSETQRNKGNFPGRFSGRQFSNSRSEMNVSTLELGDSALYLCASSLMGTGNEKLFFGSGTQLSVL.

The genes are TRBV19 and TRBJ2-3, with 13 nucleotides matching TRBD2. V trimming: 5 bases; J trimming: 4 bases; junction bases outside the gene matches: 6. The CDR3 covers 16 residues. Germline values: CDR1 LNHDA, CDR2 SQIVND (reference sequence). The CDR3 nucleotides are TGTGCCAGTAGTCAAGGACTAGCGGGAGCATCAGATACGCAGTATTTT. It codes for CASSQGLAGASDTQYF. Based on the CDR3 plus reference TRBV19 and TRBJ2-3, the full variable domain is DGGITQSPKYLFRKEGQNVTLSCEQNLNHDAMYWYRQDPGQGLRLIYYSQIVNDFQKGDIAEGYSVSREKKESFPLTVTSAQKNPTAFYLCASSQGLAGASDTQYFGPGTRLTVL.

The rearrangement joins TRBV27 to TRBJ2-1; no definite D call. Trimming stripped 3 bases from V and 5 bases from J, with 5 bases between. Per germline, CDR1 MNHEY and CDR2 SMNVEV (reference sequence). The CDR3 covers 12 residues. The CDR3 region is CASSLPNNEQFF. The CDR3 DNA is TGTGCCAGCAGTTTGCCCAACAATGAGCAGTTCTTC.

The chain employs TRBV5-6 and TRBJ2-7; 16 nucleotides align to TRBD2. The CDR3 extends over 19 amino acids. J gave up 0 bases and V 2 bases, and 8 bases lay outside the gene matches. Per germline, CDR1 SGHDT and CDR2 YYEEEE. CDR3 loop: CASSFPGTSGRGNSYEQYF. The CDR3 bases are TGTGCCAGCAGCTTCCCCGGGACTAGCGGGAGGGGGAACTCCTACGAGCAGTACTTC.

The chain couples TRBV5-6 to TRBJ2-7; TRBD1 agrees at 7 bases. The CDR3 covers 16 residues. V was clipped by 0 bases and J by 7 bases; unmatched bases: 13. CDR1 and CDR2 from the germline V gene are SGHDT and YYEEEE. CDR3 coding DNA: TGTGCCAGCAGCTTGGAACACCGACAGGGTTCGGGGGAGCAGTACTTC. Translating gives CASSLEHRQGSGEQYF.

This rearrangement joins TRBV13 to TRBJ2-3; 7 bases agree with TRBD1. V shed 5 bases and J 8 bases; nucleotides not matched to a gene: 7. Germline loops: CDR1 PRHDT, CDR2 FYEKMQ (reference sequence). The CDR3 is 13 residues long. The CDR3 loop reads CASSRGQGGTQYF. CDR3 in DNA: TGTGCCAGCAGCAGGGGGCAGGGCGGTACGCAGTATTTT.

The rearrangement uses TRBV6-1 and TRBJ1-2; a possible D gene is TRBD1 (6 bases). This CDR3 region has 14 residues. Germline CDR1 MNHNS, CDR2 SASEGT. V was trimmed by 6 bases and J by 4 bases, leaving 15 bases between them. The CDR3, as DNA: TGTGCCAGCAGCCCAGCGGGGGGCCTCTATGGCTACACCTTC. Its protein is CASSPAGGLYGYTF.

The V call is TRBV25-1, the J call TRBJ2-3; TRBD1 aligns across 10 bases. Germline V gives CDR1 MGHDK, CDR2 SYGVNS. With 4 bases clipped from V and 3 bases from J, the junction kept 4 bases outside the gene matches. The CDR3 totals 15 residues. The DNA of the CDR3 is TGTGCCAGCAGTGGAGACAGGGGGCAAACAGATACGCAGTATTTT. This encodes CASSGDRGQTDTQYF.

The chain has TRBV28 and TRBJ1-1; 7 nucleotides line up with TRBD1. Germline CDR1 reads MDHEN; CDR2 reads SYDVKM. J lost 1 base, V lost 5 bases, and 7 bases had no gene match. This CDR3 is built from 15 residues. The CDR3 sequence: CASSPSTGRNTEAFF. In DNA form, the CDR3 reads TGTGCCAGCAGTCCGTCGACAGGGAGGAACACTGAAGCTTTCTTT.

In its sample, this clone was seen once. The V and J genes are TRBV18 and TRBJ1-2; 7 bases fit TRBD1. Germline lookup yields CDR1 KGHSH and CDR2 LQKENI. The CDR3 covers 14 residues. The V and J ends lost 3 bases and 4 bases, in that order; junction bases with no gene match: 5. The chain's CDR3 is CASSPSGDSYGYTF. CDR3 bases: TGTGCCAGCTCACCGTCAGGGGACAGCTATGGCTACACCTTC. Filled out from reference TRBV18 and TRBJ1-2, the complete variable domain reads NAGVMQNPRHLVRRRGQEARLRCSPMKGHSHVYWYRQLPEEGLKFMVYLQKENIIDESGMPKERFSAEFPKEGPSILRIQQVVRGDSAAYFCASSPSGDSYGYTFGSGTRLTVV.

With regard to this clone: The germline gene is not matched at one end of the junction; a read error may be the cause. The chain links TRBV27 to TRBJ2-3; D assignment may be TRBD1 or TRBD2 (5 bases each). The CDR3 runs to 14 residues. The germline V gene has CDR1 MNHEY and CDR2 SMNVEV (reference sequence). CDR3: CASSLQGRTNTQYF. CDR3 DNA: TGTGCCAGCAGTTTACAGGGACGCACAAATACGCAGTATTTT.

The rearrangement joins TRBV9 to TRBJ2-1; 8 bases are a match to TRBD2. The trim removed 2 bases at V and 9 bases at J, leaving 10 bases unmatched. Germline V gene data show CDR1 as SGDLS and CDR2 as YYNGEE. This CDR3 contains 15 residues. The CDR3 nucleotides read TGTGCCAGCAGCGTCGGCGGTCTTGCGGGAGGTGAGCAGTTCTTC. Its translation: CASSVGGLAGGEQFF. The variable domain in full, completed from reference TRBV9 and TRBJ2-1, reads DSGVTQTPKHLITATGQRVTLRCSPRSGDLSVYWYQQSLDQGLQFLIQYYNGEERAKGNILERFSAQQFPDLHSELNLSSLELGDSALYFCASSVGGLAGGEQFFGPGTRLTVL.

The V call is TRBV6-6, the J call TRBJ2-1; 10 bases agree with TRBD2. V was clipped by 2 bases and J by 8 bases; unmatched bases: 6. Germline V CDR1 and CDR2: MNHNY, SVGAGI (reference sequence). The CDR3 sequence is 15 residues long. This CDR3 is CASSYQAGGFDEQFF. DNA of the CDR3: TGTGCCAGCAGTTACCAAGCGGGAGGGTTCGATGAGCAGTTCTTC.